The 25 T cell receptor beta chains below come from one sample, sequenced in a study of blood T cell repertoires in COVID-19. The repertoire was sequenced with immunoSEQ multiplex PCR; TCRdb's copy has only in-frame clones and lacks some. Among 200,000 to 250,000 clones listed, 70% to 85% were seen once. Source material: peripheral blood. The source of these receptors is an elderly woman with active or convalescent COVID-19.

This clone occurred once. The gene calls are TRBV2 and TRBJ2-2; D unresolved. Germline V CDR1 and CDR2: SNHLY, FYNNEI. Trimming removed 6 bases from V and 0 bases from J, with 8 bases in between. This CDR3 has 14 residues. In nucleotides, the CDR3 is TGTGCCAGCAGGTACAGAGCGAACACCGGGGAGCTGTTTTTT. The encoded protein is CASRYRANTGELFF.

This clone was recorded once. The rearrangement links TRBV5-1 to TRBJ2-4, with D perhaps TRBD2 (6 bases). CDR3 length: 16 residues. V shed 0 bases and J shed 0 bases, with 10 bases lying between them. Germline V gene sequence: CDR1 SGHRS, CDR2 YFSETQ. Here the CDR3 DNA reads TGCGCCAGCAGCTTGGAGGCGGGGATAGCCAAAAACATTCAGTACTTC. This codes for CASSLEAGIAKNIQYF. The full variable domain, rest sourced from reference TRBV5-1 and TRBJ2-4, is KAGVTQTPRYLIKTRGQQVTLSCSPISGHRSVSWYQQTPGQGLQFLFEYFSETQRNKGNFPGRFSGRQFSNSRSEMNVSTLELGDSALYLCASSLEAGIAKNIQYFGAGTRLSVL.

This clone was counted only a few times. V usage is TRBV4-2 and J usage is TRBJ2-2; 10 nucleotides align to TRBD2. Germline V gives CDR1 LGHNA, CDR2 YNFKEQ. CDR3 length equals 16 residues. Germline trimming cut 0 bases from V and 8 bases from J; bases unmatched to any gene: 6. The CDR3 nucleotides read TGTGCCAGCAGCCAAGAACCTAGCGGGAGTAGAGGGGAGCTGTTTTTT. Protein sequence: CASSQEPSGSRGELFF.

The genes are TRBV24-1 and TRBJ2-3; D is uncertain. CDR3 length equals 11 residues. Germline V gives CDR1 KGHDR, CDR2 SFDVKD. The V end lost 6 bases, the J end lost 4 bases, and 4 bases lay between the germline ends. The CDR3 is CATSRADTQYF. Here the CDR3 DNA reads TGTGCCACCAGTCGTGCAGATACGCAGTATTTT.

This chain links TRBV15 with TRBJ2-7; 10 bases map to TRBD1. Germline lookup yields CDR1 LNHNV and CDR2 YYDKDF (reference sequence). The CDR3 totals 14 residues. After removal of 4 bases from V and 5 bases from J, the junction contained 5 bases not matched to a gene. The CDR3 nucleotides read TGTGCCACCAGCACCGACAGGGGGCGACACGAGCAGTACTTC. Translated: CATSTDRGRHEQYF.

CDR3 amino acids: CASSYGRVGNQPQHF. The CDR3 DNA is TGTGCCAGCAGTTATGGCAGGGTGGGTAATCAGCCCCAGCATTTT. This sequence joins TRBV6-2 or TRBV6-3 and TRBJ1-5; D might be TRBD1 (5 bases). In germline, CDR1 is MNHEY, CDR2 SVGEGT. This CDR3 contains 15 residues. Trimming removed 3 bases from V and 4 bases from J, with 13 bases in between.

The J gene is TRBJ1-1, the V gene TRBV4-1; 7 positions match TRBD1. This CDR3 has 15 amino acids. Trimming removed 0 bases from V and 0 bases from J; junction bases left unmatched: 1. The germline V gene has CDR1 MGHRA and CDR2 YSYEKL. CDR3 nucleotides: TGCGCCAGCAGCCAAGAAGGGACAGTGAACACTGAAGCTTTCTTT. It is translated as CASSQEGTVNTEAFF.

About this clone: At one boundary the junction diverges from the germline segment, which might be a read error. The V call is TRBV11-2, the J call TRBJ2-3; D gene ambiguous. CDR3 length: 13 residues. Germline-derived CDR1 and CDR2 are SGHAT and FQNNGV. CDR3 loop: CALSQTRTDTQYF. DNA of the CDR3: TGTGCCCTTTCCCAGACCCGCACAGATACACAGTATTTT.

This clone was seen only once. The chain couples TRBV5-1 to TRBJ2-7; 8 bases line up with TRBD1. J gave up 6 bases and V 3 bases, and 5 bases lay outside the gene matches. The CDR3 extends over 13 amino acids. Germline V gene sequence: CDR1 SGHRS, CDR2 YFSETQ. Written as DNA, the CDR3 is TGCGCCAGCAGCTACCCGGACAGGGCCGAGCAGTACTTC. Protein sequence: CASSYPDRAEQYF.

This clone was counted a single time. The V gene is TRBV5-6, the J gene TRBJ1-2; 7 bases map to TRBD1. J was trimmed by 2 bases and V by 1 base; bases with no gene match: 5. The length of the CDR3 is 15 residues. CDR1 and CDR2 from the germline V gene are SGHDT and YYEEEE. DNA for the CDR3: TGTGCCAGCAGCTTGAACAGGGGACCCAACTATGGCTACACCTTC. It is translated as CASSLNRGPNYGYTF.

This clone was observed a single time. CDR3 sequence: CASSWGQGAGNTEAFF. The CDR3 DNA reads as TGTGCCAGCAGCTGGGGACAGGGGGCAGGAAACACTGAAGCTTTCTTT. The genes are TRBV5-4 and TRBJ1-1; 12 nucleotides line up with TRBD1. Germline assignment: CDR1 SGHNT and CDR2 YYREEE (reference sequence). This CDR3 has 16 residues. The trim removed 3 bases at V and 2 bases at J, leaving 5 bases unmatched.

This clone appeared a few times. Distinct nucleotide sequences in the sample also encode this CDR3. The V gene is TRBV18, the J gene TRBJ1-1, with TRBD1 identical over 8 bases. The CDR3 runs 13 residues. V lost 6 bases, J lost 1 base, and 1 base stayed unmatched. CDR1 and CDR2 from the germline V gene are KGHSH and LQKENI. The CDR3 loop reads CASSGQANTEAFF. CDR3 nucleotides: TGTGCCAGCTCGGGACAGGCGAACACTGAAGCTTTCTTT.

To note about this clone: The junction shows a germline mismatch at one end, possibly a read error. This chain connects TRBV19 to TRBJ1-4; TRBD1 agrees at 7 bases. Germline V CDR1 and CDR2: LNHDA, SQIVND (reference sequence). This CDR3 comprises 15 residues. The DNA for the CDR3 is TGTGCCAGCAGTATTATGGGACAGAGTAATGAAAAACTGTTTTTT. Translation gives CASSIMGQSNEKLFF.

The chain is built from TRBV28 and TRBJ2-1; 14 bases are a match to TRBD2. Unmatched junction bases numbered 5, after V lost 8 bases and J lost 2 bases. In germline, CDR1 is MDHEN, CDR2 SYDVKM. CDR3 length equals 16 residues. CDR3 DNA sequence: TGTGCCAGCCGGGGGACTAGCGGGGGCCCCTACAATGAGCAGTTCTTC. It translates to CASRGTSGGPYNEQFF.

This rearrangement joins TRBV19 to TRBJ1-5, with D perhaps matching TRBD1 (5 bases). The length of the CDR3 is 15 residues. The V and J ends lost 5 bases and 1 base respectively, with 12 bases between them. Germline CDR1 reads LNHDA; CDR2 reads SQIVND (reference sequence). The CDR3 nucleotides are TGTGCCAGTAGTCCCGGCAGGGTGAGCAATCAGCCCCAGCATTTT. The encoded protein is CASSPGRVSNQPQHF.

The V gene is TRBV10-3, the J gene TRBJ2-2; 7 nucleotides agree with TRBD1. V was clipped by 6 bases and J by 0 bases; unmatched bases: 4. The CDR3 length is 15 residues. Germline V CDR1 and CDR2: ENHRY, SYGVKD. CDR3 sequence: CAIRGQVANTGELFF. CDR3 DNA: TGTGCCATCAGAGGACAGGTCGCGAACACCGGGGAGCTGTTTTTT.

As for this clone: In the same sample, other DNA sequences code for this CDR3. The chain has TRBV5-4 and TRBJ2-3; possible D gene TRBD1, 5 bases. The germline CDR1 and CDR2 sequences are SGHNT and YYREEE (reference sequence). Trimming stripped 3 bases from V and 4 bases from J, with 12 bases between. The CDR3 runs 14 residues. The CDR3 here is CASSSRQGADTQYF. For the CDR3, the DNA is TGTGCCAGCAGCTCCCGGCAGGGTGCAGATACGCAGTATTTT.

V usage is TRBV2 and J usage is TRBJ1-6; D may be TRBD1 (6 bases). V lost 0 bases and J 6 bases, leaving 12 bases between the germline ends. The CDR3 spans 16 residues. Germline loops: CDR1 SNHLY, CDR2 FYNNEI. CDR3 region: CASSEAGGQSNSPLHF. The CDR3 DNA is TGTGCCAGCAGTGAAGCGGGCGGACAGAGTAATTCACCCCTCCACTTT. Full variable domain (remainder filled in from reference TRBV2 and TRBJ1-6): EPEVTQTPSHQVTQMGQEVILRCVPISNHLYFYWYRQILGQKVEFLVSFYNNEISEKSEIFDDQFSVERPDGSNFTLKIRSTKLEDSAMYFCASSEAGGQSNSPLHFGNGTRLTVT.

The chain couples TRBV6-5 to TRBJ1-1; the D is unclear. The V end lost 7 bases, the J end lost 0 bases, and 9 bases lay between the germline ends. Germline values: CDR1 MNHEY, CDR2 SVGAGI. The CDR3 is made up of 13 amino acids. This chain's CDR3 is CASKETVNTEAFF. CDR3 nucleotides: TGTGCCAGCAAGGAGACGGTGAACACTGAAGCTTTCTTT.

This clone was counted between two and nine times. The chain is built from TRBV28 and TRBJ1-1, with D possibly TRBD1 on 5 matching bases. The CDR3 covers 13 residues. V was cut by 7 bases and J by 5 bases, with 14 bases left in between. Germline CDR1 is MDHEN and CDR2 is SYDVKM. The CDR3 sequence is CASTPQGSTEAFF. The CDR3 DNA sequence: TGTGCCAGCACGCCCCAGGGTTCTACTGAAGCTTTCTTT.

V gene TRBV6-5 combines with J gene TRBJ1-2, with D maybe TRBD1 (6 bases). Deletions cut 4 bases from V and 11 bases from J, with 23 bases between. This CDR3 spans 15 amino acids. The germline V gene encodes CDR1 MNHEY and CDR2 SVGAGI. CDR3 loop: CASSLQGPAHGRYTF. Written as DNA, the CDR3 is TGTGCCAGCAGTTTACAGGGTCCGGCGCACGGTCGGTACACCTTC.

This clone was counted a single time. This chain connects TRBV28 to TRBJ1-1, with D possibly TRBD1 on 6 matching bases. The CDR3 is 12 residues long. Germline V lookup: CDR1 MDHEN, CDR2 SYDVKM. V lost 6 bases, J lost 7 bases, and 12 bases lay in between. CDR3 sequence: CASSLQQGEAFF. In nucleotides, the CDR3 is TGTGCCAGCAGCCTCCAACAGGGTGAAGCTTTCTTT. The whole variable domain, filled in from reference TRBV28 and TRBJ1-1, reads DVKVTQSSRYLVKRTGEKVFLECVQDMDHENMFWYRQDPGLGLRLIYFSYDVKMKEKGDIPEGYSVSREKKERFSLILESASTNQTSMYLCASSLQQGEAFFGQGTRLTVV.

This sequence joins TRBV7-8 and TRBJ2-7; D is possibly TRBD2 (6 bases). The CDR3 runs to 16 residues. Trimming cost V 1 base and J 0 bases, with 13 bases left between them. The germline gives CDR1 SGHVS, CDR2 FQNEAQ. The CDR3 loop is CASSLGVAANSYEQYF. The CDR3 nucleotides are TGTGCCAGCAGCTTAGGGGTAGCGGCCAACTCCTACGAGCAGTACTTC.

The chain joins TRBV9 to TRBJ1-5; D is unresolved. V was clipped by 2 bases and J by 0 bases, with 12 bases between them. The CDR3 extends over 16 amino acids. Germline-derived CDR1 and CDR2 are SGDLS and YYNGEE. CDR3 amino acids: CASSVDGSFSNQPQHF. CDR3 sequence (DNA): TGTGCCAGCAGCGTCGACGGGAGCTTTAGCAATCAGCCCCAGCATTTT. The full variable domain, its missing parts supplied by reference TRBV9 and TRBJ1-5, is DSGVTQTPKHLITATGQRVTLRCSPRSGDLSVYWYQQSLDQGLQFLIQYYNGEERAKGNILERFSAQQFPDLHSELNLSSLELGDSALYFCASSVDGSFSNQPQHFGDGTRLSIL.

The chain employs TRBV12-3 or TRBV12-4 and TRBJ2-7, with no clear D. The germline V and J ends were trimmed by 1 base and 7 bases, with 11 bases remaining between them. The CDR3 covers 13 residues. This chain's CDR3 is CASSLDSRFEQYF. CDR3 DNA sequence: TGTGCCAGCAGTTTAGACAGTCGTTTTGAGCAGTACTTC.